The clone carrying this TCR beta chain has at least ten counts. The sample comes from a study of blood T cell repertoires in COVID-19. In the study overall: Material from acute and convalescent COVID-19 was sourced from the United States, Italy and Spain. Nucleic acid was either cDNA or gDNA, and it came from T cells, B-cell-depleted T cells, or PBMCs.

Authors' data handling: Nucleated cell number was recorded as an estimate derived from reference gene primer amplification. Only in-frame clones appear in the TCRdb table, and some are missing; sequencing was by immunoSEQ multiplex PCR. V and J calls and clone size come straight from that table; D and trimming were deduced from the DNA. The sample lists some 95,000 clones; roughly 75% were seen once. This TCR came from a man aged 45-65 years who had recovered from COVID-19. What was sequenced was peripheral blood.

The CDR3 DNA sequence: TGCGCCAGCAGCCCCACAGGTAGCAATCAGCCCCAGCATTTT. It specifies CASSPTGSNQPQHF. The rearrangement uses TRBV5-1 and TRBJ1-5; D possibly corresponds to TRBD1 (5 bases). Per germline, CDR1 SGHRS and CDR2 YFSETQ. V was cut by 4 bases and J by 0 bases, with 8 bases left in between. This CDR3 has 14 amino acids. Together with reference TRBV5-1 and TRBJ1-5, the CDR3 gives the full variable domain: KAGVTQTPRYLIKTRGQQVTLSCSPISGHRSVSWYQQTPGQGLQFLFEYFSETQRNKGNFPGRFSGRQFSNSRSEMNVSTLELGDSALYLCASSPTGSNQPQHFGDGTRLSIL.